The sequence of this TCR beta chain was determined in a study of blood T cell repertoires in COVID-19. The germline V gene encodes CDR1 SGHNT and CDR2 YYREEE (reference sequence). There are 15 residues in the CDR3. V shed 2 bases, J shed 8 bases, and the junction held 12 bases outside the gene matches. TCRdb's table, derived via immunoSEQ multiplex PCR, lists solely in-frame clones and lacks some. The sample yields roughly 130,000 clones, 84% seen once. This clonotype originated in a woman in her forties or fifties with acute COVID-19. This chain joins TRBV5-4 and TRBJ1-1; 7 bases agree with TRBD1. Sequenced material: PBMCs or T cells enriched from blood (not recorded which). The CDR3 bases are TGTGCCAGCAGCTTACAAGAGACAGGGAAGCGGGAAGCTTTCTTT. Amino acids: CASSLQETGKREAFF.